One sample yielded the 27 T cell receptor beta chains listed below, sequenced in a study of cytomegalovirus exposure and HLA in healthy donors. Profiling relied on immunoSEQ multiplex PCR, and the TCRdb table lists in-frame clones only, not all of them. The table lists roughly 310,000 clones, 88% of them singletons, with around 1% in the top ten. Sequencing was carried out using PBMCs. The receptor source for this set is a man aged 30 to 39 in good health and CMV-seronegative.

This clone was seen only a few times. The chain links TRBV2 to TRBJ1-5; 8 bases agree with TRBD1. The CDR3 covers 10 residues. Germline CDR1 and CDR2: SNHLY and FYNNEI. V lost 8 bases to trimming and J lost 16 bases; unmatched junction nucleotides: 7. CDR3 protein: CASEGQVLHF. CDR3 sequence (DNA): TGTGCCAGCGAGGGACAGGTCCTCCATTTT. Filled out from reference TRBV2 and TRBJ1-5, the complete variable domain reads EPEVTQTPSHQVTQMGQEVILRCVPISNHLYFYWYRQILGQKVEFLVSFYNNEISEKSEIFDDQFSVERPDGSNFTLKIRSTKLEDSAMYFCASEGQVLHFGDGTRLSIL.

The J gene is TRBJ2-7, the V gene TRBV5-4; 10 bases align to TRBD1. This CDR3 spans 16 amino acids. V shed 2 bases and J 1 base; nucleotides not matched to a gene: 6. From germline, CDR1 is SGHNT and CDR2 YYREEE (reference sequence). CDR3 sequence: CASSLQGQGSSYEQYF. CDR3 bases: TGTGCCAGCAGCTTACAGGGACAGGGGTCATCCTACGAGCAGTACTTC.

The J gene is TRBJ2-7, the V gene TRBV5-1; tentatively, D is TRBD1 (5 bases). The CDR3 runs to 13 residues. Germline V lookup: CDR1 SGHRS, CDR2 YFSETQ. Between the trimmed V and J ends, which lost 0 bases and 10 bases, there was a span of 14 bases. CDR3 residues: CASSLAGQAGQYF. CDR3 nucleotide sequence: TGCGCCAGCAGCTTGGCAGGACAAGCCGGTCAGTACTTC.

The rearrangement uses TRBV6-1 and TRBJ2-7; 8 nucleotides align to TRBD1. CDR1 is MNHNS, CDR2 SASEGT, per germline. V gave up 0 bases and J gave up 0 bases; unmatched junction bases: 13. This CDR3 comprises 19 residues. As DNA, the CDR3 is TGTGCCAGCAGTGAAGCCCTACTCCAACAGGGGGACTTCTCCTACGAGCAGTACTTC. Its translation is CASSEALLQQGDFSYEQYF.

This chain joins TRBV6-5 and TRBJ1-4; the match to TRBD1 covers 7 bases. CDR1 MNHEY and CDR2 SVGAGI come from the germline V gene. V shed 0 bases, J shed 0 bases, and the junction held 1 base outside the gene matches. This CDR3 region has 16 residues. The chain's CDR3 is CASSYSGTATNEKLFF. The CDR3 coding sequence is TGTGCCAGCAGTTACTCGGGGACAGCAACTAATGAAAAACTGTTTTTT.

The chain is built from TRBV25-1 and TRBJ1-4, with a possible D match to TRBD1 (5 bases). V was pared by 1 base and J by 1 base, with 10 bases between. This CDR3 comprises 16 residues. The germline gives CDR1 MGHDK, CDR2 SYGVNS. This CDR3 is CASSEWGTGTNEKLFF. The CDR3 DNA reads as TGTGCCAGCAGTGAATGGGGCACGGGAACTAATGAAAAACTGTTTTTT.

V is TRBV7-2 and J is TRBJ1-1, with 7 bases fitting TRBD1. The CDR3 has 15 amino acids. Germline trimming cut 1 base from V and 4 bases from J; bases unmatched to any gene: 6. The germline V gene encodes CDR1 SGHTA and CDR2 FQGNSA. The CDR3 sequence: CASSLGRGQFTEAFF. In nucleotides, the CDR3 is TGTGCCAGCAGCTTAGGGAGGGGGCAATTCACTGAAGCTTTCTTT.

This chain uses TRBV19 with TRBJ1-5, with D tentatively TRBD1 (6 bases). V was pared by 3 bases and J by 1 base, with 22 bases between. Germline V lookup: CDR1 LNHDA, CDR2 SQIVND (reference sequence). The CDR3 is 19 amino acids. The CDR3 is CASSMLQGSALVSNQPQHF. DNA for the CDR3: TGTGCCAGTAGTATGCTTCAGGGGTCCGCGCTGGTGAGCAATCAGCCCCAGCATTTT.

The chain carries TRBV7-2 and TRBJ2-1; the match to TRBD2 covers 7 bases. This CDR3 spans 16 amino acids. V was pared by 4 bases and J by 8 bases, with 14 bases of the junction left unmatched. Looked up from germline, CDR1 is SGHTA and CDR2 is FQGNSA. CDR3 nucleotides: TGTGCCAGCAGCTCTCAAGCAGGTAGACTAGCCCATGAGCAGTTCTTC. It specifies CASSSQAGRLAHEQFF. Full variable domain (outside the CDR3, taken from reference TRBV7-2 and TRBJ2-1): GAGVSQSPSNKVTEKGKDVELRCDPISGHTALYWYRQSLGQGLEFLIYFQGNSAPDKSGLPSDRFSAERTGGSVSTLTIQRTQQEDSAVYLCASSSQAGRLAHEQFFGPGTRLTVL.

The chain employs TRBV7-2 and TRBJ1-4; maybe TRBD1 (5 bases). The length of the CDR3 is 15 residues. V was trimmed by 4 bases and J by 3 bases, leaving 12 bases between them. Germline V lookup: CDR1 SGHTA, CDR2 FQGNSA. The CDR3: CASSSQGVSNEKLFF. Written as DNA, the CDR3 is TGTGCCAGCAGCTCCCAGGGTGTTTCTAATGAAAAACTGTTTTTT.

The rearrangement uses TRBV29-1 and TRBJ1-3; 8 bases are shared with TRBD1. With V trimmed by 7 bases and J by 2 bases, 4 bases remained unmatched. This CDR3 comprises 13 residues. Per germline, CDR1 SQVTM and CDR2 ANQGSEA. CDR3 in DNA: TGCAGCGCCCTACAGGGGGCTGGAAACACCATATATTTT. This codes for CSALQGAGNTIYF.

This clone came up once. The V gene is TRBV2, the J gene TRBJ2-7, with 8 nucleotides matching TRBD1. The CDR3 spans 13 residues. Trimming at V came to 9 bases and at J to 2 bases, leaving 6 bases not matched to a gene. Looked up from germline, CDR1 is SNHLY and CDR2 is FYNNEI. For the CDR3, the DNA is TGTGCCAGTATCCGGACAGGGCCCTACGAGCAGTACTTC. Protein product: CASIRTGPYEQYF.

This chain joins TRBV6-6 and TRBJ1-3, with D perhaps TRBD1 (6 bases). The CDR3 has 14 residues. Germline V gene data show CDR1 as MNHNY and CDR2 as SVGAGI (reference sequence). V was pared by 7 bases and J by 2 bases, with 12 bases between. The CDR3 DNA reads as TGTGCCAGCAAAACTACAGGGCCTGGAAACACCATATATTTT. It yields the protein CASKTTGPGNTIYF.

The chain employs TRBV19 and TRBJ2-1; 11 nucleotides match TRBD2. The junction had 10 bases not matched to a gene; V was cut back by 4 bases and J by 8 bases. This CDR3 is 16 amino acids long. Per germline, CDR1 LNHDA and CDR2 SQIVND (reference sequence). CDR3 amino acids: CASSKTSGETSYEQFF. CDR3 nucleotides: TGTGCCAGTAGTAAGACTAGCGGGGAAACATCGTATGAGCAGTTCTTC.

This clone was seen once. V and J are TRBV4-3 and TRBJ1-2; D perhaps matches TRBD1 (5 bases). Germline CDR1 LGHNA, CDR2 YSLEER. The CDR3 sequence is 13 residues long. Trimming cost V 3 bases and J 8 bases, with 13 bases left between them. This chain's CDR3 is CASSQGRPGGYTF. The CDR3 nucleotides are TGCGCCAGCAGCCAGGGGCGCCCCGGGGGCTACACCTTC.

The V call is TRBV28, the J call TRBJ2-7; TRBD1 matches at 8 bases. After removal of 5 bases from V and 7 bases from J, the junction contained 7 bases not matched to a gene. CDR1 and CDR2 from the germline V gene are MDHEN and SYDVKM. The CDR3 has 13 residues. The CDR3 spells CASSPTGAREQYF. The CDR3 nucleotides are TGTGCCAGCAGTCCGACAGGGGCGCGAGAGCAGTACTTC.

This rearrangement joins TRBV27 to TRBJ2-1, with TRBD2 matching 12 bases. The ends lost 5 bases at V and 2 bases at J; junction bases unmatched: 1. This CDR3 region has 15 residues. Germline CDR1 MNHEY, CDR2 SMNVEV (reference sequence). CDR3 sequence: CASSPSGGAYNEQFF. CDR3 DNA sequence: TGTGCCAGCAGTCCTAGCGGGGGGGCCTACAATGAGCAGTTCTTC.

This clone was counted between two and nine times. J is TRBJ1-1 and V is TRBV5-1; weak D call: TRBD1 (5 bases). The V end lost 0 bases, the J end lost 5 bases, and 11 bases lay between the germline ends. The CDR3 loop spans 14 amino acids. Germline CDR1 and CDR2: SGHRS and YFSETQ. In DNA form, the CDR3 reads TGCGCCAGCAGCTTGGCCGCAGGGCTTACTGAAGCTTTCTTT. It specifies CASSLAAGLTEAFF.

CDR3 amino acids: CASSSTTGVMGNEQFF. CDR3 nucleotide sequence: TGCGCCAGCAGCTCAACGACAGGGGTTATGGGCAATGAGCAGTTCTTC. The chain recombines TRBV5-1 with TRBJ2-1, with 8 bases identical to TRBD1. The CDR3 sequence is 16 residues long. Trimming took 3 bases from V and 6 from J; bases not matched to a gene: 11. Germline-derived CDR1 and CDR2 are SGHRS and YFSETQ.

The gene calls are TRBV27 and TRBJ1-1, with D possibly TRBD1 on 5 matching bases. The germline CDR1 and CDR2 sequences are MNHEY and SMNVEV (reference sequence). V shed 6 bases and J shed 4 bases, with 9 bases lying between them. The CDR3 length is 12 residues. The DNA of the CDR3 is TGTGCCAGCAGCTCAGGGTCCACTGAAGCTTTCTTT. It specifies CASSSGSTEAFF.

The sample holds one count of this clone. The chain combines TRBV19 with TRBJ2-2; 8 positions match TRBD2. CDR1 and CDR2 from the germline V gene are LNHDA and SQIVND (reference sequence). The V and J ends lost 7 bases and 6 bases, in that order; junction bases with no gene match: 10. The CDR3 is made up of 15 amino acids. The CDR3 sequence: CASTAFSGVSGELFF. The CDR3 DNA sequence: TGTGCCAGTACAGCCTTTAGCGGGGTCTCCGGGGAGCTGTTTTTT.

V gene TRBV30 combines with J gene TRBJ2-7; 8 nucleotides match TRBD1. The V gene's germline CDR1 is GTSNPN and CDR2 SVGIG (reference sequence). The CDR3 loop spans 13 amino acids. With V trimmed by 3 bases and J by 4 bases, 5 bases remained unmatched. The CDR3 here is CAWSSDRGYEQYF. Written as DNA, the CDR3 is TGTGCCTGGAGCTCTGACAGGGGATACGAGCAGTACTTC.

J is TRBJ2-1 and V is TRBV7-9; 12 bases are a match to TRBD2. The CDR3 consists of 17 residues. V shed 5 bases and J 9 bases; nucleotides not matched to a gene: 14. Germline CDR1 is SEHNR and CDR2 is FQNEAQ (reference sequence). CDR3 residues: CASSPEASGGARSEQFF. The CDR3 DNA sequence: TGTGCCAGCAGCCCCGAGGCTAGCGGGGGGGCCCGAAGTGAGCAGTTCTTC.

The chain carries TRBV27 and TRBJ2-7; 9 positions match TRBD1. With 5 bases clipped from V and 0 bases from J, the junction kept 5 bases outside the gene matches. CDR3 length: 15 residues. Germline loops: CDR1 MNHEY, CDR2 SMNVEV (reference sequence). CDR3 residues: CASSPRTGVSYEQYF. The DNA of the CDR3 is TGTGCCAGCAGTCCTCGGACAGGGGTCTCCTACGAGCAGTACTTC.

The chain has TRBV7-9 and TRBJ2-5; TRBD2 might be the D (6 bases). This CDR3 has 14 amino acids. Germline loops: CDR1 SEHNR, CDR2 FQNEAQ (reference sequence). V was trimmed by 5 bases and J by 5 bases, leaving 15 bases between them. CDR3 nucleotides: TGTGCCAGCAGCCAATCCTCGGGGGAGGAGACCCAGTACTTC. As protein: CASSQSSGEETQYF.

The genes are TRBV6-6 and TRBJ1-6; tentative D call: TRBD1 (5 bases). The V end lost 2 bases, the J end lost 8 bases, and 13 bases lay between the germline ends. The germline V gene encodes CDR1 MNHNY and CDR2 SVGAGI (reference sequence). CDR3 length: 15 amino acids. The CDR3 coding sequence is TGTGCCAGCAGTTACGGGGGGGTTGTAGATTCACCCCTCCACTTT. Protein sequence: CASSYGGVVDSPLHF.

The chain links TRBV23-1 to TRBJ1-2, with TRBD1 as a possible D gene (6 bases). TRBV23-1 is an ORF, with its function uncertain. V gave up 1 base and J gave up 5 bases, with 14 bases separating them. The CDR3 extends over 15 amino acids. This CDR3 is CASSQYLRGWYGYTF. In DNA, the CDR3 is TGCGCCAGCAGTCAATACCTCAGGGGTTGGTATGGCTACACCTTC.